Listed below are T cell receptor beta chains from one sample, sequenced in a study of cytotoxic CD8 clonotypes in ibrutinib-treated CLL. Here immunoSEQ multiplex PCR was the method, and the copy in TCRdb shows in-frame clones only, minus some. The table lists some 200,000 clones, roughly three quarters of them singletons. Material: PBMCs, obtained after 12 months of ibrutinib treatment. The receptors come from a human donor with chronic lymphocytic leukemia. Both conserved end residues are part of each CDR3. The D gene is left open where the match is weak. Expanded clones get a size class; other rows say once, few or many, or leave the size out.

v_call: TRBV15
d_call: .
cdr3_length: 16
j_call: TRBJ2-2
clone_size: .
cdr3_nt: TGTGCCACCAGCAGAGAGATGGCAGAGAACACCGGGGAGCTGTTTTTT
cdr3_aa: CATSREMAENTGELFF

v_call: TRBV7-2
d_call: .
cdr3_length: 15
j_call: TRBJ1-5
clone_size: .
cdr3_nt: TGTGCCAGCAGCCCCCCCCCGGTGGGCAATCAGCCCCAGCATTTT
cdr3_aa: CASSPPPVGNQPQHF

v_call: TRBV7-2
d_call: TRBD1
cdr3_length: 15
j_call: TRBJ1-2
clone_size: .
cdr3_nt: TGTGCCAGCAGATTAGGCGGACAGGGGACATCTGGCTACACCTTC
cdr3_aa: CASRLGGQGTSGYTF

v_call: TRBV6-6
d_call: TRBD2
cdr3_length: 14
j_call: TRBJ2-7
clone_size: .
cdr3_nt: TGTGCCAGCACCGTGAGGGCTAGCGGTAACGAGCAGTACTTC
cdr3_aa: CASTVRASGNEQYF

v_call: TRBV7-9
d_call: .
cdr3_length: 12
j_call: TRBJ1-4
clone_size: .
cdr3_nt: TGTGCCAGCAGCTTAGACTTCGGGATGTTGTTTTTT
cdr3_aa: CASSLDFGMLFF

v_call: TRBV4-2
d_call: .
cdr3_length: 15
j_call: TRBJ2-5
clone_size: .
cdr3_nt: TGTGCCAGCAGCCAAGATCGTCGCAGGGGAGAGACCCAGTACTTC
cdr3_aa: CASSQDRRRGETQYF

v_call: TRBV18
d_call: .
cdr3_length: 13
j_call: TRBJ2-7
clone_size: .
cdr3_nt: TGTGCCAGCTCACCAATGACAGCCTACGAGCAGTACTTC
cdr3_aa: CASSPMTAYEQYF

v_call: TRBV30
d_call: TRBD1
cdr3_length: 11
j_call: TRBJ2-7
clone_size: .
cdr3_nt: TGTGCCTTACGTTCCGGGACAGGGTCTTACTTC
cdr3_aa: CALRSGTGSYF

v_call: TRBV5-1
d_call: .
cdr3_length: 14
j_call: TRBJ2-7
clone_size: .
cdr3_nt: TGCGCCAGCAGCCAAGGACTTCTGACCTACGAGCAGTACTTC
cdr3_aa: CASSQGLLTYEQYF

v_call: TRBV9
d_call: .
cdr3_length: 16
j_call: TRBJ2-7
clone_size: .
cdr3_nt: TGTGCCAGCAGCGTAGGACAGTCCCGAACGAGGTACGAGCAGTACTTC
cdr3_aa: CASSVGQSRTRYEQYF

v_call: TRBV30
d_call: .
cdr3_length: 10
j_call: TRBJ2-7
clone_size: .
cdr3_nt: TGTGCCTTGGGGACCTACGAGCAGTACTTC
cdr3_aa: CALGTYEQYF

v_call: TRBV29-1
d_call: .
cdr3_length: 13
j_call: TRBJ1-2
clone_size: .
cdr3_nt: TGCAGCGTTGAAGGTTGGGACAAGGATGGCTACACCTTC
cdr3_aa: CSVEGWDKDGYTF

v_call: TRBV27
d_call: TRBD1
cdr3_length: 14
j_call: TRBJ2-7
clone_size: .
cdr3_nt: TGTGCCAGCATCGGACAGGGGGCGCTCCACGAGCAGTACTTC
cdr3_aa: CASIGQGALHEQYF

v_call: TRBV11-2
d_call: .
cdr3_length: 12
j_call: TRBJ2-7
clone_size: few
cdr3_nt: TGTGCCAGCAGCTTTTTGTCCTACGAGCAGTACTTC
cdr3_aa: CASSFLSYEQYF

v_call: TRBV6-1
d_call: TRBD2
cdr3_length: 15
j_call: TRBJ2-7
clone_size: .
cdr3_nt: TGTGCCAGCAGTGTTGAAGCGGGGGCCGCCTACGAGCAGTACTTC
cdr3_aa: CASSVEAGAAYEQYF

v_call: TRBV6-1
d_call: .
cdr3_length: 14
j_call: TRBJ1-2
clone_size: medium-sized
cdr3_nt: TGTGCCAGCAGTGAAGAGGAATATAACTATGGCTACACCTTC
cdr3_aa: CASSEEEYNYGYTF

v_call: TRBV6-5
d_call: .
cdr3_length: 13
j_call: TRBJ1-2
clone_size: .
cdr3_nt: TGTGCCAGCAGTTACTCGAGTAGGGCTGGCTACACCTTC
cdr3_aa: CASSYSSRAGYTF

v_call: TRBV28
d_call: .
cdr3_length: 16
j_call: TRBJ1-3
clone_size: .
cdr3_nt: TGTGCCAGCAGTTCTCCAGGAGGTAGCTCTGGAAACACCATATATTTT
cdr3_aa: CASSSPGGSSGNTIYF

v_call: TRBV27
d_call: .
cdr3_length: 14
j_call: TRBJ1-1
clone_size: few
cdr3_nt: TGTGCCAGCAGTCCGGGGACCATGAACACTGAAGCTTTCTTT
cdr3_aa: CASSPGTMNTEAFF

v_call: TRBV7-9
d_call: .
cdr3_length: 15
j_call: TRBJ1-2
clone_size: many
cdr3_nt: TGTGCCAGCAGCGCTCCCACACGAGCTAACTATGGCTACACCTTC
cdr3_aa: CASSAPTRANYGYTF

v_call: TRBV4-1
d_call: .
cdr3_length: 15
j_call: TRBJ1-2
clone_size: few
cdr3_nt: TGCGCCAGCAGCCAAGACCACAGGGAGAACTATGGCTACACCTTC
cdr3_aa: CASSQDHRENYGYTF

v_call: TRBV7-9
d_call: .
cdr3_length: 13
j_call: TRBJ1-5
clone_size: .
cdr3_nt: TGTGCCAGCAGCTTAGGGAGCTATCAGCCCCAGCATTTT
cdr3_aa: CASSLGSYQPQHF

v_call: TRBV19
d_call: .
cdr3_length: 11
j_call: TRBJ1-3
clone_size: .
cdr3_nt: TGTGCCAGTACCTTTCACGACACCATATATTTT
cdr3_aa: CASTFHDTIYF

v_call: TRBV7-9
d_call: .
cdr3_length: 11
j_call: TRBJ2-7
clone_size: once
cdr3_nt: TGTGCCAGCAGAGGTATCCACGAGCAGTACTTC
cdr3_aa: CASRGIHEQYF

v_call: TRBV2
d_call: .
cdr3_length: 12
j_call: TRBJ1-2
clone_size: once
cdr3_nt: TGTGCCAGCAGCCCTATAGGGTTGGGCTACACCTTC
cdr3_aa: CASSPIGLGYTF

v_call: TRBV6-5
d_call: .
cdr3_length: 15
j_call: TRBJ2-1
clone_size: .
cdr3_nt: TGTGCCAGCACCAAAAAGGGGGAGGGAGGCAATGAGCAGTTCTTC
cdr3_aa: CASTKKGEGGNEQFF

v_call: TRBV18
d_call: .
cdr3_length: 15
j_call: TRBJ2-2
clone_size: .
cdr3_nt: TGTGCCAGCTCACTTATGACAGGGAACACCGGGGAGCTGTTTTTT
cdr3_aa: CASSLMTGNTGELFF

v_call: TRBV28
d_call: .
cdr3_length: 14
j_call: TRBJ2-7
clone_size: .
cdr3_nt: TGTGCCAGCAGTTTCCGAGTTAACTCCTACGAGCAGTACTTC
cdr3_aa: CASSFRVNSYEQYF

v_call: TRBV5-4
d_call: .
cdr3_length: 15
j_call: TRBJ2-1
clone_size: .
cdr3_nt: TGTGCCAGCAGCACCCAAGCCTTCAACGGCAATGAGCAGTTCTTC
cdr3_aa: CASSTQAFNGNEQFF

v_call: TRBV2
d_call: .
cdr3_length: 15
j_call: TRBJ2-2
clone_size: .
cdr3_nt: TGTGCCAGCAGGCCGGGACTGGCGAACACCGGGGAGCTGTTTTTT
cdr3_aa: CASRPGLANTGELFF

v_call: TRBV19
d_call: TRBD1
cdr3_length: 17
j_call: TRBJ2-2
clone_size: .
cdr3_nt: TGTGCCAGTAGTAGGAGGGGGACAGGTATGAACACCGGGGAGCTGTTTTTT
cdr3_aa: CASSRRGTGMNTGELFF

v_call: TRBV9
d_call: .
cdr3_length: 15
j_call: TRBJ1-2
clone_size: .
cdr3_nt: TGTGCCAGCAGCGTTTATCTGGGACCGGCGACAGGCTACACCTTC
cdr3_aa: CASSVYLGPATGYTF

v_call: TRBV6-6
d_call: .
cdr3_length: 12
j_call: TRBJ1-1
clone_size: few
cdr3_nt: TGTGCCAGCAGTTACAGAAACACTGAAGCTTTCTTT
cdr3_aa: CASSYRNTEAFF